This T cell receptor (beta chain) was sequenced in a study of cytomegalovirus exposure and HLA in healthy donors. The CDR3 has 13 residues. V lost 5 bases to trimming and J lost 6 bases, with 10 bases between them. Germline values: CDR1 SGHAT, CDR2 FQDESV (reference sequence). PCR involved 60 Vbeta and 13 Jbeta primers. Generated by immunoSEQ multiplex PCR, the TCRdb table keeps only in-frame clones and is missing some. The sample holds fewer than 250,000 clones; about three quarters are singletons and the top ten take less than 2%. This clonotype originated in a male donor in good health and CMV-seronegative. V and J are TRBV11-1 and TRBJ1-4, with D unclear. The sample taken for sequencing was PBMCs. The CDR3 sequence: CASSHPSDEKLFF. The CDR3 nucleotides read TGTGCCAGCAGCCACCCGTCGGATGAAAAACTGTTTTTT. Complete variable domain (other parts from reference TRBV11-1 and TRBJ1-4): EAEVAQSPRYKITEKSQAVAFWCDPISGHATLYWYRQILGQGPELLVQFQDESVVDDSQLPKDRFSAERLKGVDSTLKIQPAELGDSAMYLCASSHPSDEKLFFGSGTQLSVL.